The 30 T cell receptor beta chains below come from one sample, sequenced in a study of blood T cells in healthy people across ages. With a J-beta primer mix and a sample-barcoded 5' primer, a second PCR ran roughly 6 to 11 cycles. Using its own MiXCR run on the 5' RACE reads, TCRdb lists one record per CDR3 protein. The sample holds roughly 1,300,000 distinct CDR3 sequences, roughly 59% seen once. Sequencing input: blood. All receptors come from a man between 18 and 29 years old in good health.

The chain recombines TRBV27 with TRBJ2-1, with 15 positions matching TRBD2. This CDR3 is built from 16 residues. CDR1 and CDR2 from the germline V gene are MNHEY and SMNVEV (reference sequence). The J segment lost 5 bases and the V segment lost 2 bases, leaving 1 base of the junction unmatched. CDR3 DNA: TGTGCCAGCAGTTTAGGGACTAGCGGGGGGAACAATGAGCAGTTCTTC. Translating it yields CASSLGTSGGNNEQFF.

CDR3 amino acids: CASTTSGGPRDTQYF. CDR3 coding DNA: TGTGCCAGCACCACTAGCGGGGGACCTCGGGATACGCAGTATTTT. The chain uses TRBV28 and TRBJ2-3; TRBD2 matches at 11 bases. V was clipped by 7 bases and J by 6 bases; unmatched bases: 9. This CDR3 has 15 residues. Germline V gene data show CDR1 as MDHEN and CDR2 as SYDVKM.

This clonotype showed up just once. The chain links TRBV7-2 to TRBJ2-7; possibly TRBD2 for D (5 bases). V lost 4 bases and J 7 bases, leaving 14 bases between the germline ends. Germline V gene lookup returns CDR1 SGHTA and CDR2 FQGNSA. The CDR3 length is 13 residues. The CDR3 region is CASSSVTGNEQYF. The CDR3 DNA reads as TGTGCCAGCAGCTCCGTTACGGGGAATGAGCAGTACTTC.

This chain connects TRBV7-9 to TRBJ2-7, with 7 positions matching TRBD2. The CDR3 runs 14 residues. V shed 3 bases and J 6 bases; nucleotides not matched to a gene: 8. The germline CDR1 and CDR2 sequences are SEHNR and FQNEAQ (reference sequence). CDR3 bases: TGTGCCAGCAGCTTTTCCAGCGGGGACTCCGAGCAGTACTTC. It translates to CASSFSSGDSEQYF.

The chain is built from TRBV5-6 and TRBJ2-1; D might be TRBD2 (6 bases). The J call is in doubt because the DNA end fits TRBJ2-7 better. Germline V gives CDR1 SGHDT, CDR2 YYEEEE. The CDR3 contains 17 residues. CDR3 sequence: CASSLYGSGLTIYEQYF. The CDR3 DNA sequence: TGTGCCAGCAGCCTATACGGTTCGGGACTTACAATTTACGAGCAGTACTTC.

This chain links TRBV21-1 with TRBJ1-6; the table calls TRBD1, which could not be checked here. TRBV21-1 is termed a pseudogene. CDR3 length: 16 amino acids. CDR3 sequence reads: CASSKVSGQGDSPLHF. As DNA, the CDR3 is TGTGCCAGCAGCAAAGTATCAGGACAGGGGGATTCACCCCTCCACTTT.

The chain combines TRBV4-1 with TRBJ2-7; a weak D match, TRBD2 (6 bases). Trimming shortened V by 0 bases and J by 0 bases, and 12 bases separated the two germline ends. Germline values: CDR1 MGHRA, CDR2 YSYEKL. The CDR3 spans 16 residues. CDR3 DNA: TGCGCCAGCAGCCAAGAAATAGGGAGGAGCTCCTACGAGCAGTACTTC. Translating it yields CASSQEIGRSSYEQYF.

This sequence joins TRBV12-3 or TRBV12-4 and TRBJ1-2, with D possibly matching TRBD1 (5 bases). This CDR3 has 13 residues. Trimming took 3 bases from V and 4 from J, leaving 9 bases between them. The DNA for the CDR3 is TGTGCCAGCAGTTTTATCAGGGCCTATGGCTACACCTTC. Amino acids: CASSFIRAYGYTF.

This clonotype was counted only a few times. The chain has TRBV12-3 or TRBV12-4 and TRBJ1-2; D may be TRBD1 (6 bases). V was shortened by 8 bases and J by 8 bases, with 12 bases between the two germline ends. The CDR3 covers 11 residues. The CDR3 region is CASEGVRGYTF. The CDR3 region has the DNA TGTGCCAGCGAGGGGGTGCGAGGCTACACCTTC.

The chain combines TRBV3-1 with TRBJ2-5, with TRBD2 matching over 8 bases. Losses at the gene ends were 1 base for V and 2 bases for J; bases not matched to a gene: 9. The CDR3 runs to 17 residues. Germline lookup yields CDR1 LGHDT and CDR2 YNNKEL (reference sequence). DNA of the CDR3: TGTGCCAGCAGCCAAGCGGGTAGCGGGGAATATCAAGAGACCCAGTACTTC. Residues: CASSQAGSGEYQETQYF.

CDR3 sequence reads: CSARDQGGETQYF. The CDR3 coding sequence is TGCAGTGCTAGAGATCAGGGTGGAGAGACCCAGTACTTC. V gene TRBV20-1 combines with J gene TRBJ2-5, with D possibly matching TRBD1 (5 bases). V was cut by 0 bases and J by 4 bases, with 9 bases left in between. Germline V lookup: CDR1 DFQATT, CDR2 SNEGSKA (reference sequence). The CDR3 covers 13 residues.

This clonotype has just a few counts. V and J are TRBV9 and TRBJ2-1, with D uncertain. The V end was cut by 0 bases, the J end by 5 bases, with 15 bases between. The germline V gene encodes CDR1 SGDLS and CDR2 YYNGEE. This CDR3 contains 16 residues. CDR3 coding DNA: TGTGCCAGCAGCGTAGGCGTAGGGCTAACCAACAATGAGCAGTTCTTC. It codes for CASSVGVGLTNNEQFF.

This clonotype has only a few counts. The chain has TRBV27 and TRBJ2-7, with D maybe TRBD1 (6 bases). V lost 9 bases, J lost 0 bases, and 15 bases lay in between. CDR3 length equals 14 residues. Per germline, CDR1 MNHEY and CDR2 SMNVEV (reference sequence). CDR3 protein: CASQPLDSSYEQYF. The CDR3 bases are TGTGCCAGTCAACCCTTGGACAGCTCCTACGAGCAGTACTTC.

In its sample, this clonotype was seen a few times. The rearrangement joins TRBV25-1 to TRBJ1-4; D is possibly TRBD1 (5 bases). The CDR3 runs 14 residues. CDR1 and CDR2 from the germline V gene are MGHDK and SYGVNS. Trimming left V 2 bases short and J 5 bases short, with 9 bases between. The CDR3 here is CASSEGAQNEKLFF. CDR3 DNA: TGTGCCAGCAGTGAAGGGGCACAAAATGAAAAACTGTTTTTT.

The chain employs TRBV4-1 and TRBJ2-7, with TRBD2 identical over 10 bases. The CDR3 totals 18 residues. The germline V gene encodes CDR1 MGHRA and CDR2 YSYEKL. The ends lost 3 bases at V and 0 bases at J; junction bases unmatched: 11. CDR3 bases: TGCGCCAGCAGCCAGAGTGACTCTAGCGGGAGCCGCTCCTACGAGCAGTACTTC. Translated: CASSQSDSSGSRSYEQYF.

This clonotype was recorded a few times. The chain joins TRBV7-2 to TRBJ2-1; D uncertain. The V and J ends lost 5 bases and 10 bases respectively, with 18 bases between them. The CDR3 is made up of 14 amino acids. The germline V gene encodes CDR1 SGHTA and CDR2 FQGNSA. The CDR3: CASSIPPLAQEQFF. CDR3 DNA sequence: TGTGCCAGCAGCATACCCCCGCTTGCTCAGGAGCAGTTCTTC.

This clonotype was seen a single time. The chain has TRBV4-1 and TRBJ2-7; D perhaps matches TRBD2 (5 bases). This CDR3 has 16 residues. V was shortened by 0 bases and J by 3 bases, with 15 bases between the two germline ends. Per germline, CDR1 MGHRA and CDR2 YSYEKL. CDR3 amino acids: CASSQDVEGVFYEQYF. For the CDR3, the DNA is TGCGCCAGCAGCCAAGACGTCGAGGGAGTGTTCTACGAGCAGTACTTC.

The chain recombines TRBV7-2 with TRBJ2-7; D gene unclear. Trimming took off 0 bases at V and 9 bases at J, with 18 bases between the two ends. Germline lookup yields CDR1 SGHTA and CDR2 FQGNSA. The CDR3 is 15 amino acids. The CDR3 DNA sequence: TGTGCCAGCAGCTTAGCAGGGCAAGTCGTCGGTGCGCAGTACTTC. Translated, it gives CASSLAGQVVGAQYF.

This chain links TRBV6-6 with TRBJ1-2; no firm D call. The V end lost 0 bases, the J end lost 7 bases, and 15 bases lay between the germline ends. Germline lookup yields CDR1 MNHNY and CDR2 SVGAGI (reference sequence). The CDR3 has 15 residues. CDR3 bases: TGTGCCAGCAGTTACTCAAGGGAAGAGGTCGGTGGCTACACCTTC. It codes for CASSYSREEVGGYTF.

J is TRBJ2-5 and V is TRBV25-1; 9 bases match TRBD2. Matching the DNA end better, TRBJ2-7 makes the J call doubtful. The germline CDR1 and CDR2 sequences are MGHDK and SYGVNS. The CDR3 consists of 16 residues. The CDR3 sequence: CASSSQEAGGFREQYF. The CDR3 DNA is TGTGCCAGCAGTTCTCAAGAGGCGGGGGGGTTTCGCGAGCAGTACTTC.

This clonotype was seen only a few times. This chain connects TRBV29-1 to TRBJ2-3; D is uncertain. From germline, CDR1 is SQVTM and CDR2 ANQGSEA. This CDR3 is 15 amino acids long. V lost 5 bases, J lost 0 bases, and 15 bases lay in between. The CDR3 loop reads CSVIGPAASTDTQYF. CDR3 DNA: TGCAGCGTTATAGGCCCCGCAGCTAGCACAGATACGCAGTATTTT.

This chain's CDR3 is CSARSSHYHTYNEQFF. DNA of the CDR3: TGCAGTGCTAGATCGTCCCACTACCATACCTACAATGAGCAGTTCTTC. The V gene is TRBV20-1, the J gene TRBJ2-1, with unresolved D. This CDR3 has 16 amino acids. V was trimmed by 2 bases and J by 2 bases, leaving 16 bases between them. Germline CDR1 and CDR2: DFQATT and SNEGSKA (reference sequence).

The sample holds a few counts of this clonotype. The genes are TRBV20-1 and TRBJ2-5; possibly TRBD2 for D (5 bases). The J call may be mistaken, given a closer DNA end match to TRBJ2-7. The CDR3 consists of 13 residues. Germline CDR1 reads DFQATT; CDR2 reads SNEGSKA (reference sequence). In DNA form, the CDR3 reads TGCAGTGCTAGCAGGTCGGGGTACTACGAGCAGTACTTC. Its protein product is CSASRSGYYEQYF.

The chain joins TRBV6-4 to TRBJ2-5; TRBD2 is a possible D gene (6 bases). Judging by the DNA end, TRBJ2-7 fits better; the J call may be wrong. Germline V gives CDR1 MRHNA, CDR2 SNTAGT. The CDR3 contains 14 residues. CDR3 in amino acids: CASSDRGGVYEQYF. In DNA form, the CDR3 reads TGTGCCAGCAGTGACAGGGGAGGTGTGTACGAGCAGTACTTC.

This rearrangement joins TRBV15 to TRBJ2-1; D is ambiguous. V lost 6 bases, J lost 9 bases, and 12 bases lay in between. Germline values: CDR1 LNHNV, CDR2 YYDKDF (reference sequence). This CDR3 region has 12 residues. The chain's CDR3 is CATRDLTPEQFF. DNA for the CDR3: TGTGCCACCAGGGACCTAACCCCTGAGCAGTTCTTC.

The V call is TRBV7-2, the J call TRBJ1-6, with 7 nucleotides matching TRBD1. CDR3 length equals 15 residues. V dropped 5 bases and J dropped 7; count of bases not matched to a gene: 8. Germline V gives CDR1 SGHTA, CDR2 FQGNSA. The CDR3: CASSVPDRANSPLHF. The CDR3 DNA reads as TGTGCCAGCAGCGTACCAGACAGGGCAAATTCACCCCTCCACTTT.

The CDR3 nucleotides read TGTGCCAGCAGTTACACACTCAGGGGCTACGAGCAGTACTTC. Translating it yields CASSYTLRGYEQYF. The V and J genes are TRBV6-6 and TRBJ2-7, with D possibly TRBD1 on 6 matching bases. The CDR3 totals 14 residues. V lost 2 bases and J 3 bases, leaving 11 bases between the germline ends. Germline V gene sequence: CDR1 MNHNY, CDR2 SVGAGI (reference sequence).

This clonotype occurred a few times. The genes are TRBV5-1 and TRBJ2-6, with D perhaps assigned TRBD1 or TRBD2 (5 bases each). The CDR3 is made up of 18 amino acids. Germline CDR1 is SGHRS and CDR2 is YFSETQ. The V gene lost 0 bases and the J gene lost 0 bases, with 13 bases spanning the gap. The CDR3 coding sequence is TGCGCCAGCAGCTTGGGGTTCGGGGCAATCTCTGGGGCCAACGTCCTGACTTTC. Translated: CASSLGFGAISGANVLTF. The full variable domain, in which reference TRBV5-1 and TRBJ2-6 provide the parts outside the CDR3, is KAGVTQTPRYLIKTRGQQVTLSCSPISGHRSVSWYQQTPGQGLQFLFEYFSETQRNKGNFPGRFSGRQFSNSRSEMNVSTLELGDSALYLCASSLGFGAISGANVLTFGAGSRLTVL.

The chain combines TRBV29-1 with TRBJ2-2; the match to TRBD2 covers 8 bases. Germline-derived CDR1 and CDR2 are SQVTM and ANQGSEA. Unmatched junction bases numbered 12, after V lost 6 bases and J lost 3 bases. The CDR3 has 16 amino acids. The CDR3: CSVRLATNRDTGELFF. CDR3 nucleotide sequence: TGCAGCGTCCGACTAGCGACGAATCGGGACACCGGGGAGCTGTTTTTT.

The chain uses TRBV21-1 and TRBJ2-1; TRBD1, as called in the table, went unchecked against the DNA. TRBV21-1 is flagged as a pseudogene. There are 13 residues in the CDR3. The CDR3 DNA is TGTGCCAGCAGCAAAGGGGGTACTGTCGAGCAGTTCTTC. This encodes CASSKGGTVEQFF.